This T cell receptor beta chain originates from a study of beta chain features in type 1 diabetes. Study observations and caveats: Whether TCRB rearrangement is influenced by HLA type was left unresolved in this analysis. In type 1 diabetes patients, VDJ junctions had fewer insertions; deletions at these junctions were more frequent. Comparison showed that naive, central memory and Treg TCRB repertoires appeared more similar among patients than among healthy donors. Shorter TCRB CDR3s, moderately but significantly so, marked every one of the four CD4+ subsets in Type 1 diabetes patients.

Trimming removed 3 bases from V and 4 bases from J, with 21 bases in between. CDR1 GTSNPN and CDR2 SVGIG come from the germline V gene (reference sequence). The CDR3 runs to 16 residues. Every bit of the isolated RNA underwent reverse transcription, so sequencing read expressed TCRB transcripts. Some 4 million reads on average were seen across naive, central memory and regulatory T cell samples. Method: immunoSEQ multiplex PCR; TCRdb's copy keeps in-frame clones and lacks some. This table has hundreds of thousands of clones, 13% appearing once. There are a few counts of this clone. Its antigen is unknown.

The sample consisted of naive CD4+ T cells from blood. The clonotype originates from a young man with type 1 diabetes. The gene calls are TRBV30 and TRBJ2-5; D possibly matches TRBD1 or TRBD2 (5 bases each). The CDR3 DNA sequence: TGTGCCTGGAGCGGAACTAGTGACTCCCAGGGAGAGACCCAGTACTTC. It encodes CAWSGTSDSQGETQYF.